A selection of T cell receptor beta chains follows, all from one sample in a study of OX40 agonist ivuxolimab in advanced cancers. Here immunoSEQ multiplex PCR was the method, and the copy in TCRdb shows in-frame clones only, minus some. Here the sample spans tens of thousands of clones, 80% to 90% being singletons. This specimen was CD4+ or CD8+ T cells sorted from blood, taken in a trial of the OX40 agonist ivuxolimab. The receptors stem from an adult with an advanced solid tumor such as melanoma, head and neck, liver or kidney cancer. The CDR3 runs from the conserved cysteine through the conserved F or W. D genes are given only for firm matches. Some rows mark clone size as missing; the rest say once, few, many or name a class of expanded clone.

TRBJ2-2,NA,once,TRBV6-1,TGTGCCAGCAGTGAAGTCTTAGGGGCCGGGGAGCTGTTTTTT,CASSEVLGAGELFF
TRBJ1-1,NA,NA,TRBV5-1,TGCGCCAGCAGCTTGGGAGACGGGGGGCCGGGAACTGAAGCTTTCTTT,CASSLGDGGPGTEAFF
TRBJ2-5,NA,NA,TRBV12-5,TGTGCTAGTGGTTCTTTTGTAGCCCAGTACTTC,CASGSFVAQYF
TRBJ2-5,TRBD1,NA,TRBV5-6,TGTGCCAGCAGCCCCGGACAGGGTGAGACCCAGTACTTC,CASSPGQGETQYF
TRBJ1-5,TRBD1,NA,TRBV5-6,TGTGCCAGCAGCCATCGGACAGGGGTGCAGCCCCAGCATTTT,CASSHRTGVQPQHF
TRBJ2-7,TRBD2,NA,TRBV6-5,TGTGCCAGCAGTTACTCGACTAGCGGTGAGCAGTACTTC,CASSYSTSGEQYF
TRBJ2-1,NA,NA,TRBV6-1,TGTGCCAGCAGTCCCGTGTTCTATGAGCAGTTCTTC,CASSPVFYEQFF
TRBJ2-5,NA,few,TRBV5-4,TGTGCCAGCAGCGAACAGCGAATCGGACAAGAGACCCAGTACTTC,CASSEQRIGQETQYF
TRBJ2-5,TRBD2,NA,TRBV15,TGTGCCACCAGCCCCCGACGGTCGGCGGGGGGCCGGGAAGAGACCCAGTACTTC,CATSPRRSAGGREETQYF
TRBJ2-7,TRBD2,NA,TRBV6-6,TGTGCCAGCAGAGCAGGGACTAGCGCCTCCTACGAGCAGTACTTC,CASRAGTSASYEQYF
TRBJ2-5,NA,once,TRBV2,TGTGCCAGCAGTAGTGGGATTGAAGAGACCCAGTACTTC,CASSSGIEETQYF
TRBJ1-1,NA,once,TRBV4-1,TGCGCCAGCAGCCCCACCGGGGCTCGGAACACTGAAGCTTTCTTT,CASSPTGARNTEAFF
TRBJ2-1,NA,NA,TRBV11-2,TGTGCCAGCAGCTTAGAAGGGTGGCGGAGCTCCTACAATGAGCAGTTCTTC,CASSLEGWRSSYNEQFF
TRBJ2-1,NA,NA,TRBV6-1,TGTGCCAGCAGCCGGACGGGGTACAATGAGCAGTTCTTC,CASSRTGYNEQFF
TRBJ2-7,NA,NA,TRBV6-6,TGTGCCAGCAGTTACCCCAGGAACCCCTCCGAGCAGTACTTC,CASSYPRNPSEQYF